Listed below are T cell receptor beta chains from one sample, sequenced in a study of prognosis after radiotherapy for stage I lung cancer. MiXCR was run by TCRdb on the multiplex PCR reads, yielding one entry per CDR3 protein. The sample lists about 16,000 distinct CDR3 sequences; about 46% were seen once. The sequencing used PBMCs, collected before or after stereotactic body radiation therapy (not recorded which). The receptors stem from a donor aged 50 or older with non-small cell lung cancer. Both conserved end residues are part of each CDR3. Fields, in order: clone size, D gene, J gene, V gene, CDR3 protein, CDR3 DNA. A D gene is named only where the DNA matches it firmly. Only part of the rows carry a size: once, few, many, or a class if the clone is expanded.

abundance: -
d_gene: -
j_gene: TRBJ2-3
v_gene: TRBV6-1
CDR3aa: CAGSPSVDTQYF
CDR3nt: TGTGCCGGCAGTCCCTCCGTGGACACGCAGTATTTT

abundance: many
d_gene: TRBD1
j_gene: TRBJ2-2
v_gene: TRBV7-9
CDR3aa: CASMKGAQGELFF
CDR3nt: TGTGCCAGCATGAAGGGGGCACAAGGGGAGCTGTTTTTT

abundance: once
d_gene: TRBD1
j_gene: TRBJ1-1
v_gene: TRBV28
CDR3aa: CASIPGTVDMNTEAFF
CDR3nt: TGTGCCAGCATTCCCGGGACAGTAGATATGAACACTGAAGCTTTCTTT

abundance: -
d_gene: -
j_gene: TRBJ2-2
v_gene: TRBV25-1
CDR3aa: CASSEYMAGSGTVELFF
CDR3nt: TGTGCCAGCAGTGAATACATGGCGGGGTCGGGCACCGTGGAGCTGTTTTTT

abundance: many
d_gene: TRBD2
j_gene: TRBJ2-3
v_gene: TRBV7-9
CDR3aa: CASSLGLAENTDTQYF
CDR3nt: TGTGCCAGCAGCTTAGGACTAGCGGAGAACACAGATACGCAGTATTTT

abundance: many
d_gene: -
j_gene: TRBJ1-5
v_gene: TRBV28
CDR3aa: CASREGQPNQPQHF
CDR3nt: TGTGCCAGCAGGGAAGGACAGCCCAATCAGCCCCAGCATTTT

abundance: -
d_gene: -
j_gene: TRBJ1-3
v_gene: TRBV20-1
CDR3aa: CSARRQGTGNTIYF
CDR3nt: TGCAGTGCTAGAAGGCAGGGAACTGGAAACACCATATATTTT

abundance: many
d_gene: TRBD1
j_gene: TRBJ2-4
v_gene: TRBV2
CDR3aa: CASSGGTGVIQYF
CDR3nt: TGTGCCAGCAGTGGCGGCACAGGGGTCATTCAGTACTTC

abundance: -
d_gene: TRBD2
j_gene: TRBJ2-1
v_gene: TRBV7-2
CDR3aa: CASSLTSGYNEQFF
CDR3nt: TGTGCCAGCAGCTTAACTAGCGGTTACAATGAGCAGTTCTTC

abundance: -
d_gene: -
j_gene: TRBJ1-1
v_gene: TRBV19
CDR3aa: CASSSSPLGVNTEAFF
CDR3nt: TGTGCCAGTAGTAGCTCACCGTTGGGGGTGAACACTGAAGCTTTCTTT

abundance: -
d_gene: -
j_gene: TRBJ2-7
v_gene: TRBV7-6
CDR3aa: CASSFLGTGTYEQYF
CDR3nt: TGTGCCAGCAGCTTCCTCGGGACGGGTACCTACGAGCAGTACTTC

abundance: -
d_gene: -
j_gene: TRBJ2-7
v_gene: TRBV6-2/TRBV6-3
CDR3aa: CVSGDWVYEQYF
CDR3nt: TGTGTCAGCGGTGATTGGGTCTACGAGCAGTACTTC

abundance: many
d_gene: TRBD1
j_gene: TRBJ1-2
v_gene: TRBV18
CDR3aa: CASSPSGTGGNYGYTF
CDR3nt: TGTGCCAGCTCACCATCAGGGACAGGGGGAAACTATGGCTACACCTTC

abundance: many
d_gene: -
j_gene: TRBJ1-2
v_gene: TRBV2
CDR3aa: CASRAEPGHNYGYTF
CDR3nt: TGTGCCAGCAGGGCCGAGCCGGGACACAACTATGGCTACACCTTC

abundance: many
d_gene: TRBD1
j_gene: TRBJ2-7
v_gene: TRBV7-6
CDR3aa: CASSLMTGGYEQYF
CDR3nt: TGTGCCAGCAGCTTGATGACAGGGGGCTACGAGCAGTACTTC

abundance: many
d_gene: TRBD1
j_gene: TRBJ2-3
v_gene: TRBV27
CDR3aa: CASSFQGATDTQYF
CDR3nt: TGTGCCAGCAGTTTTCAGGGGGCAACAGATACGCAGTATTTT

abundance: many
d_gene: -
j_gene: TRBJ1-5
v_gene: TRBV11-3
CDR3aa: CASSLDQPQHF
CDR3nt: TGTGCCAGCAGCTTAGATCAGCCCCAGCATTTT

abundance: many
d_gene: -
j_gene: TRBJ1-2
v_gene: TRBV18
CDR3aa: CASSPPGAEQGYTF
CDR3nt: TGTGCCAGCTCACCACCAGGGGCCGAGCAGGGCTACACCTTC

abundance: -
d_gene: -
j_gene: TRBJ1-5
v_gene: TRBV19
CDR3aa: CASKDRYSNQPQHF
CDR3nt: TGTGCCAGTAAGGACCGGTATAGCAATCAGCCCCAGCATTTT

abundance: many
d_gene: -
j_gene: TRBJ2-7
v_gene: TRBV14
CDR3aa: CASSPLGGETYEQYF
CDR3nt: TGTGCCAGCAGCCCACTCGGTGGGGAGACCTACGAGCAGTACTTC

abundance: many
d_gene: -
j_gene: TRBJ1-5
v_gene: TRBV6-2/TRBV6-3
CDR3aa: CASGELGNQPQHF
CDR3nt: TGTGCCAGCGGAGAACTGGGCAATCAGCCCCAGCATTTT

abundance: many
d_gene: TRBD1
j_gene: TRBJ1-1
v_gene: TRBV20-1
CDR3aa: CSASKTGDTEAFF
CDR3nt: TGCAGTGCTTCCAAGACAGGGGATACTGAAGCTTTCTTT

abundance: many
d_gene: -
j_gene: TRBJ1-1
v_gene: TRBV7-6
CDR3aa: CASSSMQATEAFF
CDR3nt: TGTGCCAGCAGCTCGATGCAGGCCACTGAAGCTTTCTTT

abundance: -
d_gene: -
j_gene: TRBJ2-7
v_gene: TRBV11-2
CDR3aa: CASSLTDSYEQYF
CDR3nt: TGTGCCAGCAGCTTGACCGACTCCTACGAGCAGTACTTC

abundance: -
d_gene: -
j_gene: TRBJ1-1
v_gene: TRBV19
CDR3aa: CATRAGITEAFF
CDR3nt: TGTGCCACCCGGGCGGGGATCACTGAAGCTTTCTTT

abundance: -
d_gene: -
j_gene: TRBJ2-1
v_gene: TRBV10-3
CDR3aa: CAISWRDEQFF
CDR3nt: TGTGCCATCAGTTGGCGGGATGAGCAGTTCTTC

abundance: few
d_gene: -
j_gene: TRBJ2-7
v_gene: TRBV5-1
CDR3aa: CASSLNPAVLRGEQYF
CDR3nt: TGCGCCAGCAGCTTGAATCCGGCAGTACTACGGGGCGAGCAGTACTTC

abundance: many
d_gene: -
j_gene: TRBJ2-1
v_gene: TRBV20-1
CDR3aa: CSAPTTSGDEQFF
CDR3nt: TGCAGTGCTCCGACGACTAGTGGCGATGAGCAGTTCTTC

abundance: many
d_gene: TRBD1
j_gene: TRBJ2-3
v_gene: TRBV5-1
CDR3aa: CASGATGQTSTDTQYF
CDR3nt: TGCGCCAGCGGGGCGACAGGGCAGACTAGCACAGATACGCAGTATTTT

abundance: many
d_gene: TRBD1
j_gene: TRBJ2-7
v_gene: TRBV18
CDR3aa: CASSPGQGNEQYF
CDR3nt: TGTGCCAGCTCACCGGGACAGGGAAACGAGCAGTACTTC

abundance: -
d_gene: -
j_gene: TRBJ2-1
v_gene: TRBV6-1
CDR3aa: CASSARYNEQFF
CDR3nt: TGTGCCAGCAGTGCCCGGTACAATGAGCAGTTCTTC

abundance: many
d_gene: -
j_gene: TRBJ2-6
v_gene: TRBV6-4
CDR3aa: CASREISSGANVLTF
CDR3nt: TGTGCCAGCAGGGAGATTTCCTCTGGGGCCAACGTCCTGACTTTC

abundance: many
d_gene: TRBD2
j_gene: TRBJ2-5
v_gene: TRBV5-1
CDR3aa: CASSLVAGGGETQYF
CDR3nt: TGCGCCAGCAGCTTGGTTGCGGGGGGTGGAGAGACCCAGTACTTC

abundance: many
d_gene: -
j_gene: TRBJ2-5
v_gene: TRBV2
CDR3aa: CASSVGTANQETQYF
CDR3nt: TGTGCCAGCAGTGTCGGGACGGCAAACCAAGAGACCCAGTACTTC

abundance: many
d_gene: TRBD2
j_gene: TRBJ2-3
v_gene: TRBV6-1
CDR3aa: CASSRLAGESTDTQYF
CDR3nt: TGTGCCAGCAGTAGACTAGCGGGAGAAAGCACAGATACGCAGTATTTT

abundance: -
d_gene: -
j_gene: TRBJ2-1
v_gene: TRBV2
CDR3aa: CASILNFDSPYNEQFF
CDR3nt: TGTGCCAGCATTCTTAATTTTGACAGCCCGTACAATGAGCAGTTCTTC

abundance: -
d_gene: TRBD1
j_gene: TRBJ1-5
v_gene: TRBV19
CDR3aa: CASSKTGGQGLNQPQHF
CDR3nt: TGTGCCAGTAGCAAAACTGGAGGACAGGGCCTTAATCAGCCCCAGCATTTT

abundance: -
d_gene: TRBD2
j_gene: TRBJ2-2
v_gene: TRBV11-1
CDR3aa: CASSLSWGGTGELFF
CDR3nt: TGTGCCAGCAGCTTGAGCTGGGGGGGCACCGGGGAGCTGTTTTTT

abundance: -
d_gene: -
j_gene: TRBJ2-1
v_gene: TRBV15
CDR3aa: CATSRGSVGSYNEQFF
CDR3nt: TGTGCCACCAGCAGAGGCAGCGTGGGGTCCTACAATGAGCAGTTCTTC